This T cell receptor (beta chain) was captured in a study of T-cell memory formation after mild COVID-19. V lost 7 bases and J lost 2, with 19 bases in between. Germline CDR1 SGHAT, CDR2 FQNNGV. CDR3 length: 16 amino acids. As for this clonotype: What it binds is unknown.

5'RACE primed at constant segments yielded TCR alpha and TCR beta cDNA libraries bearing sample barcodes and UMIs. TCRdb redid the calling of the 5' RACE reads with MiXCR, one entry per CDR3 protein. The table has 300,000 to 400,000 distinct CDR3 sequences, roughly 14% seen once. Broader study findings: Day 15 to 85 contractors were CD4/CD8 balanced; later expanders leaned CD4+. Pre-infection memory showed some responding clones, and this suggested that cross-reactive memory joined. CD4+ clones that contracted lay mainly in CM and EM; CD8+ ones lay in EMRA.

The sequence was collected from a man aged 18 to 29 who had mild COVID-19 (a few samples of this study predate the infection). Cell type and time point are not known. This chain connects TRBV11-2 to TRBJ2-3, with D perhaps TRBD2 (6 bases). The sequenced sample was PBMCs or a T cell subset sorted from them (not recorded which). CDR3 DNA: TGTGCCAGCACCCCCTTTGGTGGCGGGGCCACAGATACGCAGTATTTT. This translates into CASTPFGGGATDTQYF.